This T cell receptor (beta chain) is from a study of blood T cell repertoires in COVID-19. Study-wide background: COVID-19 samples collected from the United States, Italy and Spain covered acute and convalescent phases. PBMCs, B-cell-depleted T cells, or T cells provided the cDNA or gDNA that made up the material.

Trimming cost V 3 bases and J 4 bases; bases outside gene matches: 9. CDR1 and CDR2 from the germline V gene are KGHSH and LQKENI. This CDR3 region has 16 residues. Original methodology: It was from reference gene primer amplification that nucleated cell counts were estimated. Sequenced by immunoSEQ multiplex PCR; TCRdb stores in-frame clones only, minus some. V, J and clone size are those of that table, while D and trimming were read from the DNA. The profile shows more than 90,000 clones, about 86% of them singletons. V and J are TRBV18 and TRBJ2-3; 8 bases fit TRBD1. Material for sequencing was peripheral blood. The TCR was taken from a man aged 55-75 years with acute or convalescent COVID-19. The chain's CDR3 is CASSPFGQGGADTQYF. The CDR3 DNA reads as TGTGCCAGCTCACCCTTTGGACAGGGAGGCGCAGATACGCAGTATTTT.